This TCR beta chain was documented in a study of monozygotic twins with inflammatory bowel disease. Notes on the study in general: The existence of one strong signal or clonotype linked to IBD lacked support.

Germline V gives CDR1 SGHRS, CDR2 YFSETQ. The CDR3 sequence is 13 residues long. On this clonotype itself: Its antigen is still unknown.

TCRdb processed the 5' RACE reads again and assigns one entry to each CDR3 protein, with no DNA. This listing includes 150,000 to 200,000 distinct CDR3 sequences. V is TRBV5-1 and J is TRBJ2-5. This receptor was identified in a human donor with ulcerative colitis or Crohn's disease, or a healthy co-twin of an affected twin (not recorded which). The sample taken for sequencing was blood. CDR3 loop: CASTGGNQETQYF.